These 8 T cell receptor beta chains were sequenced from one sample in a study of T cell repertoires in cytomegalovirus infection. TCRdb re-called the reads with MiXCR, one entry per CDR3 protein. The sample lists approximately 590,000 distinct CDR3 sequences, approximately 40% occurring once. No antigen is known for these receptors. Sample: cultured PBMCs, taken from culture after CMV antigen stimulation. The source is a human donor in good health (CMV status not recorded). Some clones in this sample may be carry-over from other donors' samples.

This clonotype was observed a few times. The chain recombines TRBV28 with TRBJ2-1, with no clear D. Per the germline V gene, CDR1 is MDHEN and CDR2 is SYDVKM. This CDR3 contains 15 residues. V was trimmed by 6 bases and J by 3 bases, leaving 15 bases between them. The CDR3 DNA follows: TGTGCCAGCAGCCTTTCGAGTTTGGACTACAATGAGCAGTTCTTC. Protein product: CASSLSSLDYNEQFF.

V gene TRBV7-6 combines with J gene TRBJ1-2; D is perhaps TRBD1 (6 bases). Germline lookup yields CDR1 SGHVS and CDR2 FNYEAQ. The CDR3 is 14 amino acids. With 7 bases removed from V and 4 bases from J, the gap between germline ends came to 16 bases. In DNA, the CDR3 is TGTGCCAGCACACTCTCCGGGACATTCTATGGCTACACCTTC. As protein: CASTLSGTFYGYTF.

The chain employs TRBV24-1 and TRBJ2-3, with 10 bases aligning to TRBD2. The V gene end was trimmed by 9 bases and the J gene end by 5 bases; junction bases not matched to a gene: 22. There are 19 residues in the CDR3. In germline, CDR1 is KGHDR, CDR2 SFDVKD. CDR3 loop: CATAGSGILAGAAGDTQYF. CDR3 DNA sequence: TGTGCCACCGCCGGCTCAGGAATTCTAGCGGGGGCCGCGGGAGATACGCAGTATTTT.

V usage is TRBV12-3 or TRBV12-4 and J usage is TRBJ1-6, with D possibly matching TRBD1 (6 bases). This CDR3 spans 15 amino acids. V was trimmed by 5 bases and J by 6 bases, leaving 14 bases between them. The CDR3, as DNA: TGTGCCAGCAGTCCCCGGACAGCTGGTAATTCACCCCTCCACTTT. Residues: CASSPRTAGNSPLHF.

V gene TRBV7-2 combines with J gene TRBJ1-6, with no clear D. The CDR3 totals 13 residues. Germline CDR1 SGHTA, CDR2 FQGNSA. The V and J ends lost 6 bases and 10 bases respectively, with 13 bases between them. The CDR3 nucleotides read TGTGCCAGCAGTAGAGATTTTCCCTCACCCCTCCACTTT. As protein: CASSRDFPSPLHF.

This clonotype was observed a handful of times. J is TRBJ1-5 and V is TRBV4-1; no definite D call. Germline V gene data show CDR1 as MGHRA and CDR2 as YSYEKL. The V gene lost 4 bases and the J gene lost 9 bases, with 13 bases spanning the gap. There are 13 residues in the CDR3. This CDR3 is CASSRIGPGPQHF. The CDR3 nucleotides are TGCGCCAGCAGCCGTATAGGCCCCGGGCCCCAGCATTTT.

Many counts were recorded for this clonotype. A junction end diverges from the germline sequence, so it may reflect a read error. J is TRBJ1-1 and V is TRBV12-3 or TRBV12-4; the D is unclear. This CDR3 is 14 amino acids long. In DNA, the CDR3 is TGTGCCAGCAGCTTAGAGGGCCTGAACACTGAAGCTTTCTTT. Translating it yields CASSLEGLNTEAFF.

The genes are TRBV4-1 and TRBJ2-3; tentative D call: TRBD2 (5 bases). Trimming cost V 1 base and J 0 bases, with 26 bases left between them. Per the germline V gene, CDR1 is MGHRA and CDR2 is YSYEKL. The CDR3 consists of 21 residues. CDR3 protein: CASSQGRLMTRLRGSTDTQYF. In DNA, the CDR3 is TGCGCCAGCAGCCAAGGTCGACTAATGACGCGACTCCGCGGGAGCACAGATACGCAGTATTTT.